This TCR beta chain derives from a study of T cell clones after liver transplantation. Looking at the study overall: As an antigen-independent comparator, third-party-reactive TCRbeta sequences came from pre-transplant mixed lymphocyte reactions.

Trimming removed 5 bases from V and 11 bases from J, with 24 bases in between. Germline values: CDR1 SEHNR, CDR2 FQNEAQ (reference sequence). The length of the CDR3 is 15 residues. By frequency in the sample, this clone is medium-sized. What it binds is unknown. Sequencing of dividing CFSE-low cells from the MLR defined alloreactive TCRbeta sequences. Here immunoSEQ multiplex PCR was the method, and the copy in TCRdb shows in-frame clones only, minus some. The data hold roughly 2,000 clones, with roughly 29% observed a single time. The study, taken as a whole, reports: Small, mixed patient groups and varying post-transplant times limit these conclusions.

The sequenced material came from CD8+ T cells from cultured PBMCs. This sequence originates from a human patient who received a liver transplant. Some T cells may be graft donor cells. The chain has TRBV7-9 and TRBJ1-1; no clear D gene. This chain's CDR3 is CASSVSSFSLMRAFF. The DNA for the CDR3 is TGTGCCAGCAGCGTAAGCTCCTTCAGCCTGATGAGGGCTTTCTTT. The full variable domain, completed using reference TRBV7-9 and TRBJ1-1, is DTGVSQNPRHKITKRGQNVTFRCDPISEHNRLYWYRQTLGQGPEFLTYFQNEAQLEKSRLLSDRFSAERPKGSFSTLEIQRTEQGDSAMYLCASSVSSFSLMRAFFGQGTRLTVV.